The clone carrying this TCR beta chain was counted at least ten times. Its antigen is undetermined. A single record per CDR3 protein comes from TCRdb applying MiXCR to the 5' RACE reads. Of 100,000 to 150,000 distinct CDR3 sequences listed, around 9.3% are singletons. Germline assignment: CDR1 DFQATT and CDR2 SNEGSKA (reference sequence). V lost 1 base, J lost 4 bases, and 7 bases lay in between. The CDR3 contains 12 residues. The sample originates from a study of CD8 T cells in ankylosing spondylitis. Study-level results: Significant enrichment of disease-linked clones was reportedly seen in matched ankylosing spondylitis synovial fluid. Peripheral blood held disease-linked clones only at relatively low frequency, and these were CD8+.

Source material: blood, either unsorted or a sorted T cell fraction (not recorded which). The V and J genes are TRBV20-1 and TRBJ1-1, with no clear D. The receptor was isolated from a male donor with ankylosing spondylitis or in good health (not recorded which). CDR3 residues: CSARAKPTEAFF. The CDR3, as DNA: TGCAGTGCTAGAGCCAAGCCCACTGAAGCTTTCTTT.